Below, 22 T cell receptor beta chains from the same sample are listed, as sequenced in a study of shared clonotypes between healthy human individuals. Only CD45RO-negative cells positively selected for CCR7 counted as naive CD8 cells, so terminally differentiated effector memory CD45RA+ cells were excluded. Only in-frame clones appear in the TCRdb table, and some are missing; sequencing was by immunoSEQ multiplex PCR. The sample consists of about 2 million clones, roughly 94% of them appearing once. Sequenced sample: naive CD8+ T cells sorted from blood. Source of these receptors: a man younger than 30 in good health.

In DNA, the CDR3 is TGTGCCACCGGCGGCGGGATGGCTAGAGATACGCAGTATTTT. It translates to CATGGGMARDTQYF. The V call is TRBV15, the J call TRBJ2-3, with D maybe TRBD2 (6 bases). Deletions cut 8 bases from V and 5 bases from J, with 17 bases between. The CDR3 is made up of 14 amino acids. The germline gives CDR1 LNHNV, CDR2 YYDKDF (reference sequence).

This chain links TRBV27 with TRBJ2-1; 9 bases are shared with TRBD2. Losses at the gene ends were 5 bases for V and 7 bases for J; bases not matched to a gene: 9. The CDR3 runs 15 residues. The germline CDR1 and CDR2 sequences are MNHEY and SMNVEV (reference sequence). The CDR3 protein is CASSLTRLAGNEQFF. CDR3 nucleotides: TGTGCCAGCAGTCTTACACGGCTAGCGGGAAATGAGCAGTTCTTC.

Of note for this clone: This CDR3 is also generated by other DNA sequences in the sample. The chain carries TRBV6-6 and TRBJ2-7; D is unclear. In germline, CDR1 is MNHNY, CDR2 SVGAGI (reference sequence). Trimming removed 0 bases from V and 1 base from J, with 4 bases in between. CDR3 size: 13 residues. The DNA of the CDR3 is TGTGCCAGCAGTTACTCAGCATCCTACGAGCAGTACTTC. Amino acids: CASSYSASYEQYF.

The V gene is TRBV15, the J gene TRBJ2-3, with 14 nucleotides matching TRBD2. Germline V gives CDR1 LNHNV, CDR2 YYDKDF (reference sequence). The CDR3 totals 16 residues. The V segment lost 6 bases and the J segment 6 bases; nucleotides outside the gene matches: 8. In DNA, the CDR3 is TGTGCCACCAGTAAGGGACTAGCGGGAGATAAGGATACGCAGTATTTT. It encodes CATSKGLAGDKDTQYF.

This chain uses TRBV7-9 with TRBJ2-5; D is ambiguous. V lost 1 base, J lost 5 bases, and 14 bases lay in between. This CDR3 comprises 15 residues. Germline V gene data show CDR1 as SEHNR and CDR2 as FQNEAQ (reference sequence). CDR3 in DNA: TGTGCCAGCAGCTTAGACGTCGCGGCGCCGGAGACCCAGTACTTC. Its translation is CASSLDVAAPETQYF. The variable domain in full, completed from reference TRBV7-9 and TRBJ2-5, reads DTGVSQNPRHKITKRGQNVTFRCDPISEHNRLYWYRQTLGQGPEFLTYFQNEAQLEKSRLLSDRFSAERPKGSFSTLEIQRTEQGDSAMYLCASSLDVAAPETQYFGPGTRLLVL.

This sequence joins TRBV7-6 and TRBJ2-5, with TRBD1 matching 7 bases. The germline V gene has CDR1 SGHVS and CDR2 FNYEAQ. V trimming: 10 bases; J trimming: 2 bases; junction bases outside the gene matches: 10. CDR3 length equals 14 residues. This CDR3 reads CANEVGDRQETQYF. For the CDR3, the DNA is TGTGCCAACGAAGTGGGGGACAGACAAGAGACCCAGTACTTC. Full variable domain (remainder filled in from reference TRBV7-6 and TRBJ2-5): GAGVSQSPRYKVTKRGQDVALRCDPISGHVSLYWYRQALGQGPEFLTYFNYEAQQDKSGLPNDRFSAERPEGSISTLTIQRTEQRDSAMYRCANEVGDRQETQYFGPGTRLLVL.

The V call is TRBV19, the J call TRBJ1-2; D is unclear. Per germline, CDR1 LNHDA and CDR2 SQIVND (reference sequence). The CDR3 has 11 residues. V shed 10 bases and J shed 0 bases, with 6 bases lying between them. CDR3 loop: CATESNYGYTF. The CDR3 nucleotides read TGTGCCACCGAGTCTAACTATGGCTACACCTTC.

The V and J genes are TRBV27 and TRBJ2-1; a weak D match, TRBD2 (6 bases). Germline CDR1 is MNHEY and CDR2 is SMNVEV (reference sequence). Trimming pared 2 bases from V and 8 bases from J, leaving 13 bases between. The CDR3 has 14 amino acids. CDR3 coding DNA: TGTGCCAGCAGTTTAATTGGCGGGATTTATGAGCAGTTCTTC. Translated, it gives CASSLIGGIYEQFF.

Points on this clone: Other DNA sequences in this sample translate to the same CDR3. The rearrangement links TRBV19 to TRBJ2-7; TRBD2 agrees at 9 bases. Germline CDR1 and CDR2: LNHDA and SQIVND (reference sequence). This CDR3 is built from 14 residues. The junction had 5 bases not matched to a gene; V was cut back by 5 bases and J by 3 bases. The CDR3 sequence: CASSPGLARYEQYF. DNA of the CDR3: TGTGCCAGTAGTCCGGGACTAGCTCGCTACGAGCAGTACTTC. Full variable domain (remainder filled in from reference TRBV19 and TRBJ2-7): DGGITQSPKYLFRKEGQNVTLSCEQNLNHDAMYWYRQDPGQGLRLIYYSQIVNDFQKGDIAEGYSVSREKKESFPLTVTSAQKNPTAFYLCASSPGLARYEQYFGPGTRLTVT.

The CDR3 protein is CAWSVRNRVTDTQYF. CDR3 nucleotides: TGTGCCTGGAGTGTACGGAACAGGGTCACAGATACGCAGTATTTT. The chain uses TRBV30 and TRBJ2-3, with D possibly matching TRBD1 (6 bases). Trimming took off 0 bases at V and 2 bases at J, with 12 bases between the two ends. This CDR3 contains 15 residues. Germline CDR1 and CDR2: GTSNPN and SVGIG (reference sequence).

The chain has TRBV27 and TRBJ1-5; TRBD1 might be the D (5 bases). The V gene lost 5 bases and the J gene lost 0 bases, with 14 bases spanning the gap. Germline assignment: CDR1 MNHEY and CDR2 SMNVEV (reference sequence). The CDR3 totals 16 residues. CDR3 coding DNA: TGTGCCAGCAGTCTGGGGACGGGCCTTAGCAATCAGCCCCAGCATTTT. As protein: CASSLGTGLSNQPQHF.

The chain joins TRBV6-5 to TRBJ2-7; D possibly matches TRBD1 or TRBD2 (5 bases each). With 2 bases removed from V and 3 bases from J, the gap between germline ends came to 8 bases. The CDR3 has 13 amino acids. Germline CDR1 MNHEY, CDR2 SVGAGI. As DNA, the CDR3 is TGTGCCAGCAGTTACAGGGGAGTCTACGAGCAGTACTTC. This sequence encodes CASSYRGVYEQYF.

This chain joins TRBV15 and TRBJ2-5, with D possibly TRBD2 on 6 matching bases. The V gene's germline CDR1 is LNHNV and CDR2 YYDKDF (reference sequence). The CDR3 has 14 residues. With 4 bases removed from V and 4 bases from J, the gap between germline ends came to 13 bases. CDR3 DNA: TGTGCCACCAGCACCTTTGGAGCGGGAGAGACCCAGTACTTC. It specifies CATSTFGAGETQYF. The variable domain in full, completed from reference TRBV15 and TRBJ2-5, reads DAMVIQNPRYQVTQFGKPVTLSCSQTLNHNVMYWYQQKSSQAPKLLFHYYDKDFNNEADTPDNFQSRRPNTSFCFLDIRSPGLGDTAMYLCATSTFGAGETQYFGPGTRLLVL.

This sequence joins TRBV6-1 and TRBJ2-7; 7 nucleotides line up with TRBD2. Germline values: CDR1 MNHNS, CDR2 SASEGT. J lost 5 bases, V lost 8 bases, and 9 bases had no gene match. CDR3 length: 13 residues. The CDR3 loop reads CASGEGWDHEQYF. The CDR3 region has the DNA TGTGCCAGCGGGGAGGGATGGGACCACGAGCAGTACTTC.

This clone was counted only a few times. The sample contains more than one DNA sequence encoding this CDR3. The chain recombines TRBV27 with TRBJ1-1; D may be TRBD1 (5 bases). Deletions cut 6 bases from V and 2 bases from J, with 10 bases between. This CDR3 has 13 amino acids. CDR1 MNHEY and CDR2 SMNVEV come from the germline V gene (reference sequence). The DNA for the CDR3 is TGTGCCAGCAGCCCGACAGCCAACACTGAAGCTTTCTTT. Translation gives CASSPTANTEAFF.

In DNA, the CDR3 is TGCGCCAGCAGTGAGGCGCGAGCATCGGGCTACACCTTC. This encodes CASSEARASGYTF. The chain uses TRBV10-1 and TRBJ1-2; D is unclear. This CDR3 has 13 amino acids. Trimming left V 2 bases short and J 8 bases short, with 12 bases between. Per the germline V gene, CDR1 is WNHNN and CDR2 is SYGVQD (reference sequence).

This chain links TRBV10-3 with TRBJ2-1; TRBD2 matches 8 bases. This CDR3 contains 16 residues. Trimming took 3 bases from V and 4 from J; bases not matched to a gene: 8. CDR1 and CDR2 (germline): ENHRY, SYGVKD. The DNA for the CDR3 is TGTGCCATCAGTGATGAGGGGACTAGGCCTTACAATGAGCAGTTCTTC. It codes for CAISDEGTRPYNEQFF.

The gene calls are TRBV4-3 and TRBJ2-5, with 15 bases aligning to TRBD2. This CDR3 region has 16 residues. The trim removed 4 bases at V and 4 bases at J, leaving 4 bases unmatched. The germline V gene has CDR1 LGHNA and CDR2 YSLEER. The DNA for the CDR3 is TGCGCCAGCAGCCCGGGACTAGCGGGAGGTGGAGAGACCCAGTACTTC. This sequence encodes CASSPGLAGGGETQYF.

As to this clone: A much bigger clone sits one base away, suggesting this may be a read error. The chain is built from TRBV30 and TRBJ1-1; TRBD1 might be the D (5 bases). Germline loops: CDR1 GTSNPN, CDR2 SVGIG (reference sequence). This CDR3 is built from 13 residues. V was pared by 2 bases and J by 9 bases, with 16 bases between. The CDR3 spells CAWSLGVAMKAFF. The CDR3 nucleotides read TGTGCCTGGAGTCTGGGGGTGGCTATGAAAGCTTTCTTT.

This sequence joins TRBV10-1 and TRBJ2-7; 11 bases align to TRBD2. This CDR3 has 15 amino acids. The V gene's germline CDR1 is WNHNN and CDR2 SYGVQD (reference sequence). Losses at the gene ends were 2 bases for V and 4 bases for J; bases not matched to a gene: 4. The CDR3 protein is CASSEIGLAGYEQYF. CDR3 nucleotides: TGCGCCAGCAGTGAGATCGGACTAGCGGGTTACGAGCAGTACTTC.

In DNA, the CDR3 is TGTGCCAGCAGCTTAGGGGCCGGAAACACCATATATTTT. Protein sequence: CASSLGAGNTIYF. This chain connects TRBV11-2 to TRBJ1-3; no firm D call. Trimming took 1 base from V and 4 from J, leaving 5 bases between them. CDR1 is SGHAT and CDR2 is FQNNGV in the germline V gene. This CDR3 has 13 residues.

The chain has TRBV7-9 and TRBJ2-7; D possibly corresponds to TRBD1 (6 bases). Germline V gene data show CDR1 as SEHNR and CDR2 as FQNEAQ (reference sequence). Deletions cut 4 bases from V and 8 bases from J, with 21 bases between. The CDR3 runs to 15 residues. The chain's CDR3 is CASSSLHREPAKQYF. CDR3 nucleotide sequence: TGTGCCAGCAGCTCTCTTCACAGGGAACCGGCGAAGCAGTACTTC.